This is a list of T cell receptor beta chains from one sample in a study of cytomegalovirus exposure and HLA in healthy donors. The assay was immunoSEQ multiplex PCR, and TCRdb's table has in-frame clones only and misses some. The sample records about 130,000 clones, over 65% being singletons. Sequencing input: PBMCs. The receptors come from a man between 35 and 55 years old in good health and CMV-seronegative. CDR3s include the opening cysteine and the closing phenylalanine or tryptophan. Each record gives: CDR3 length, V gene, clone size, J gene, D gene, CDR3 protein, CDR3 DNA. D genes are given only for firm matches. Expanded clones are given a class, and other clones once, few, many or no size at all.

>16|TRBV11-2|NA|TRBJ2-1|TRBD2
CASSLSLTLAGERQFF
TGTGCCAGCAGCTTGTCCCTCACACTAGCGGGAGAGAGGCAGTTCTTC
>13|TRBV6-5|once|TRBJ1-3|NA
CASIVPGGNTIYF
TGTGCCAGCATTGTACCGGGGGGAAACACCATATATTTT
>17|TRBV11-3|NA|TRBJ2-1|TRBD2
CASSLGTSGGGYNEQFF
TGTGCCAGCAGCTTAGGGACTAGCGGGGGGGGTTACAATGAGCAGTTCTTC
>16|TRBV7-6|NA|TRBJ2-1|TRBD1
CASSLVSQGARNEQFF
TGTGCCAGCAGCTTAGTTAGTCAGGGGGCGCGCAATGAGCAGTTCTTC
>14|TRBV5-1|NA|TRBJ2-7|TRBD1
CASSPSGQGVGQYF
TGCGCCAGCAGCCCCTCGGGACAGGGAGTTGGGCAGTACTTC
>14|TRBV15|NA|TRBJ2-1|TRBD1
CATSRGQAYNEQFF
TGTGCCACCAGCAGGGGACAGGCCTACAATGAGCAGTTCTTC
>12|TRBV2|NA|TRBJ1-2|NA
CASSEGGNGYTF
TGTGCCAGCAGTGAAGGAGGAAATGGCTACACCTTC
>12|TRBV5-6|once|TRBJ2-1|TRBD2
CASSQSGGEQFF
TGTGCCAGCAGCCAGAGCGGGGGTGAGCAGTTCTTC
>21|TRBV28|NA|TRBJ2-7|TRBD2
CASSFSGLAAPGLIPSYEQYF
TGTGCCAGCAGTTTCTCGGGACTAGCGGCCCCTGGTCTCATCCCCTCCTACGAGCAGTACTTC
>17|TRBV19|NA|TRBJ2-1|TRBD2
CASSWGSAGGLYNEQFF
TGTGCCAGTAGTTGGGGTAGCGCGGGGGGTCTGTACAATGAGCAGTTCTTC
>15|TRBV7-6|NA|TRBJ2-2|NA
CASSRGQTNTGELFF
TGTGCCAGCAGCCGAGGACAGACTAACACCGGGGAGCTGTTTTTT
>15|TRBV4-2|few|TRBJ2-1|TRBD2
CASSLTSGSYYEQFF
TGTGCCAGCAGCCTGACTAGCGGGAGCTACTATGAGCAGTTCTTC
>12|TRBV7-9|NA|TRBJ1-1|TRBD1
CASTQGAVTAFF
TGTGCCAGCACCCAGGGGGCAGTGACGGCTTTCTTT
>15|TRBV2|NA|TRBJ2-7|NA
CASSAERVAAYEQYF
TGTGCCAGCAGTGCCGAGAGGGTAGCGGCCTACGAGCAGTACTTC
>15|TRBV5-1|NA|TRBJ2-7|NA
CASSATTGFGYGQYF
TGCGCCAGCAGCGCGACTACAGGGTTTGGCTACGGGCAGTACTTC
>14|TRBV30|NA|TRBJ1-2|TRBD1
CAWTPQGGDYGYTF
TGTGCCTGGACCCCTCAGGGGGGTGACTATGGCTACACCTTC
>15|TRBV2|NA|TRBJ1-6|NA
CASSFGSGTYSPLHF
TGTGCCAGCAGCTTCGGTTCCGGGACTTATTCACCCCTCCACTTT
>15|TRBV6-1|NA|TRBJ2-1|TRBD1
CASILRGQENDEQFF
TGTGCCAGCATCCTAAGGGGGCAGGAGAACGATGAGCAGTTCTTC
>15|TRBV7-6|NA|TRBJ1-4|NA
CASSPTAARNEKLFF
TGTGCCAGCAGCCCTACAGCCGCCCGTAATGAAAAACTGTTTTTT
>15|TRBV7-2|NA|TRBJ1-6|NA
CASSSRQGSNSPLHF
TGTGCCAGCAGCTCGCGGCAGGGAAGTAATTCACCCCTCCACTTT
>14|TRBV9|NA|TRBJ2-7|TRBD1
CASSLGDSSYEQYF
TGTGCCAGCAGCCTTGGGGACAGCTCCTACGAGCAGTACTTC
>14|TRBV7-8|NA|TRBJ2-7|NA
CASSFTWGSYEQYF
TGTGCCAGCAGCTTCACTTGGGGCTCCTACGAGCAGTACTTC
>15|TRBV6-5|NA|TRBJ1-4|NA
CASSYGRARGEKLFF
TGTGCCAGCAGTTACGGACGGGCCCGGGGTGAAAAACTGTTTTTT
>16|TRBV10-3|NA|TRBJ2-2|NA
CAISESISAGTGELFF
TGTGCCATCAGTGAGTCGATTAGCGCGGGCACCGGGGAGCTGTTTTTT
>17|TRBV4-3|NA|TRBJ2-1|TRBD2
CASSQEIRAGGHNEQFF
TGCGCCAGCAGCCAAGAGATCAGAGCGGGAGGCCACAATGAGCAGTTCTTC
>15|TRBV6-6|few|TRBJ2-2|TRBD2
CASLVNSGETGELFF
TGTGCCAGCCTGGTCAATAGCGGGGAGACCGGGGAGCTGTTTTTT
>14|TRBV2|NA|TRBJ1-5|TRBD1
CASSETGEYQPQHF
TGTGCCAGCAGTGAGACAGGGGAATATCAGCCCCAGCATTTT
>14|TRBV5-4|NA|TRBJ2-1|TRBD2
CASSPGGSYNEQFF
TGTGCCAGCAGCCCCGGGGGGTCCTACAATGAGCAGTTCTTC
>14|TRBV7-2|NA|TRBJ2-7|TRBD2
CASSPGTSGDEQYF
TGTGCCAGCAGCCCCGGGACTAGCGGGGACGAGCAGTACTTC
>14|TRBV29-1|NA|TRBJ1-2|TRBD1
CSVDRDRGNYGYTF
TGCAGCGTCGACCGGGACAGAGGAAACTATGGCTACACCTTC
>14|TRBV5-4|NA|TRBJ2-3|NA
CASSPSSGTDTQYF
TGTGCCAGCAGCCCTTCGTCCGGCACAGATACGCAGTATTTT
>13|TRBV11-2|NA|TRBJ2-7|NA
CASSFALIYEQYF
TGTGCCAGCAGCTTCGCGTTAATCTACGAGCAGTACTTC
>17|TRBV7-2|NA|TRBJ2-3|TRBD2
CASSLGLSGGEGGTQYF
TGTGCCAGCAGCTTAGGTCTTAGCGGGGGAGAAGGAGGTACGCAGTATTTT
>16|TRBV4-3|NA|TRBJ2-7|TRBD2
CASSPGLAGVSYEQYF
TGCGCCAGCAGCCCCGGACTAGCGGGAGTGTCTTACGAGCAGTACTTC
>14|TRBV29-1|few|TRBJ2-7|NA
CSVAPTGNKHEQYF
TGCAGCGTTGCCCCCACAGGGAACAAGCACGAGCAGTACTTC